This passage covers 3 T cell receptor beta chains from one sample sequenced in a study of OX40 agonist ivuxolimab in advanced cancers. The protocol was immunoSEQ multiplex PCR, while the TCRdb copy is restricted to in-frame clones and leaves out a portion. The repertoire consists of 40,000 to 45,000 clones, with 70% to 90% occurring once and the leading ten covering around 17%. Sequences were derived from CD4+ or CD8+ T cells sorted from blood, sampled in a trial of the OX40 agonist ivuxolimab. Receptor source: an adult with an advanced solid tumor such as melanoma, head and neck, liver or kidney cancer.

This clone was recorded only once. The chain links TRBV9 to TRBJ2-7; D possibly matches TRBD1 or TRBD2 (5 bases each). The V gene lost 3 bases and the J gene lost 4 bases, with 14 bases spanning the gap. The length of the CDR3 is 14 residues. Germline V CDR1 and CDR2: SGDLS, YYNGEE. CDR3: CASSAGTGLYEQYF. As DNA, the CDR3 is TGTGCCAGCAGCGCCGGGACCGGGCTGTACGAGCAGTACTTC. Based on the CDR3 plus reference TRBV9 and TRBJ2-7, the full variable domain is DSGVTQTPKHLITATGQRVTLRCSPRSGDLSVYWYQQSLDQGLQFLIQYYNGEERAKGNILERFSAQQFPDLHSELNLSSLELGDSALYFCASSAGTGLYEQYFGPGTRLTVT.

The chain couples TRBV5-4 to TRBJ2-5; 9 positions match TRBD2. The CDR3 is 15 residues long. Trimming took 4 bases from V and 2 from J; bases not matched to a gene: 6. Germline-derived CDR1 and CDR2 are SGHNT and YYREEE (reference sequence). DNA for the CDR3: TGTGCCAGCAGCCCCTCCGCGGGGGGGCAAGAGACCCAGTACTTC. Translated: CASSPSAGGQETQYF.

The chain uses TRBV9 and TRBJ2-5, with 8 bases matching TRBD2. Germline CDR1 SGDLS, CDR2 YYNGEE. This CDR3 comprises 16 residues. V lost 3 bases and J lost 5; bases outside the gene matches: 12. The CDR3 sequence: CASSGYSGDVGETQYF. CDR3 nucleotides: TGTGCCAGCAGCGGATATAGCGGGGACGTTGGGGAGACCCAGTACTTC.